This T cell receptor beta chain appears in the sequencing data of a study of blood T cells in healthy people across ages. The second PCR ran about 6 to 12 cycles with a sample-barcoded 5' primer and J-beta primers. Each cDNA molecule received a tag from a template-switch adaptor that had 12 random nucleotides. TCRdb re-derived calls from the 5' RACE reads in MiXCR, one entry per CDR3 protein. The sample consists of 600,000 to 1,000,000 distinct CDR3 sequences, 58% of them appearing once. Germline CDR1 reads MDHEN; CDR2 reads SYDVKM. V was trimmed by 7 bases and J by 3 bases, leaving 13 bases between them. There are 13 residues in the CDR3. For this clonotype: The target antigen is unknown.

Study-wide results and limits: Calculation of diversity from one million T cells yielded estimates considered to be underestimates. The recorded TCR beta diversity per million T cells decreased in a roughly linear manner with age. Long-lived donors exceeded aged donors in naive CD4+ cells and diversity.

The clonotype comes from a man aged 25-40 years in good health. The sequenced sample was blood. V usage is TRBV28 and J usage is TRBJ2-7, with D maybe TRBD2 (5 bases). This chain's CDR3 is CASKSDYLYEQYF. CDR3 in DNA: TGTGCCAGCAAAAGCGACTACCTCTACGAGCAGTACTTC.